The clone carrying this T cell receptor beta chain appeared a few times. These data belong to a study of blood T cells in healthy people across ages. Using a J-beta primer mix together with a sample-barcoded 5' primer, a second PCR was run for about 7 to 12 cycles. TCRdb re-derived calls from the 5' RACE reads in MiXCR, one entry per CDR3 protein. Here the sample spans 890,000 or so distinct CDR3 sequences, approximately 59% being singletons. CDR3 length: 14 residues. Between the trimmed V and J ends, which lost 3 bases and 2 bases, there was a span of 8 bases. Germline values: CDR1 GTSNPN, CDR2 SVGIG (reference sequence).

The receptor was derived from a man aged 25-45 years in good health. Specimen: blood. The J gene is TRBJ2-6, the V gene TRBV30, with D unresolved. In nucleotides, the CDR3 is TGTGCCTGGAGGCGTGGGGCTGGGGCCAACGTCCTGACTTTC. It codes for CAWRRGAGANVLTF.